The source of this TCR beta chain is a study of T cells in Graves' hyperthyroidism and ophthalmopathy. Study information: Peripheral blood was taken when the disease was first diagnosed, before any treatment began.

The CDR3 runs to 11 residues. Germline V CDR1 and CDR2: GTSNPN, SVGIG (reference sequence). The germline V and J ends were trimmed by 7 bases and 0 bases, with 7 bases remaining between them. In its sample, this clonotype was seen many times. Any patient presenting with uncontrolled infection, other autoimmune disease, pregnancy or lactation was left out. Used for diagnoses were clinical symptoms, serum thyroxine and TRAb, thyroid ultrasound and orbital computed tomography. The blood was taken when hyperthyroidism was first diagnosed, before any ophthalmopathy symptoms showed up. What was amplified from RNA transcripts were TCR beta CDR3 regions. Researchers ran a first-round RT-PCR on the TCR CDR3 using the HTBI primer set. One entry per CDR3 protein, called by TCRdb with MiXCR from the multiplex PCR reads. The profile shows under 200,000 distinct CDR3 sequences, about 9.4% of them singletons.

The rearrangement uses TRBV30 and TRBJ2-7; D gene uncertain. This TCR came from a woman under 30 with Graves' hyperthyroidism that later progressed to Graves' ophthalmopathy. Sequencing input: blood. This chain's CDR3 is CALGSSYEQYF. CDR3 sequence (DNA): TGTGCCTTAGGAAGCTCCTACGAGCAGTACTTC.